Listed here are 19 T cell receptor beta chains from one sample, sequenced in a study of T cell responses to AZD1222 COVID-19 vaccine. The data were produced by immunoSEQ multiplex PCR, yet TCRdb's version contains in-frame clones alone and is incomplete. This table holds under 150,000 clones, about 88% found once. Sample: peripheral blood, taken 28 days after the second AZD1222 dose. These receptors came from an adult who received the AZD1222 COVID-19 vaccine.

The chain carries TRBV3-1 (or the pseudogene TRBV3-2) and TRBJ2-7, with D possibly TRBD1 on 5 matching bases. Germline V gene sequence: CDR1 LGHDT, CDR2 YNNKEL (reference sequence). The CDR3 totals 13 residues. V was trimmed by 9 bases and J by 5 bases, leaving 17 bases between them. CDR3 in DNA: TGTGCCAGTCAGGGTAATCCCTATGACGAGCAGTACTTC. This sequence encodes CASQGNPYDEQYF.

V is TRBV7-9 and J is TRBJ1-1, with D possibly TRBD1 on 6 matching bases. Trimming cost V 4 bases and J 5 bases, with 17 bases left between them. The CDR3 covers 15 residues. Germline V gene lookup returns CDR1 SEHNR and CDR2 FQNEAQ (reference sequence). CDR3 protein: CASSSKQGIRTEAFF. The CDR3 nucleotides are TGTGCCAGCAGCTCCAAACAGGGTATAAGGACTGAAGCTTTCTTT.

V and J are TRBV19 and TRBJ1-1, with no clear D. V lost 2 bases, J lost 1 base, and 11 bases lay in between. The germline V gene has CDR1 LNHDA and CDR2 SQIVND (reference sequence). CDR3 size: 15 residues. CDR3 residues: CASSISWHGNTEAFF. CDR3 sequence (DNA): TGTGCCAGTAGTATATCATGGCACGGGAACACTGAAGCTTTCTTT.

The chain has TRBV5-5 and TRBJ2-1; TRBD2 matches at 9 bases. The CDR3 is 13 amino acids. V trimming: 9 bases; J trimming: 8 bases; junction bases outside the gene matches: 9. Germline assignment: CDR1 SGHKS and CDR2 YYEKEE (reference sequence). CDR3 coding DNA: TGTGCCACGTCAGTCGAGCGGGGGGATGAGCAGTTCTTC. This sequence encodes CATSVERGDEQFF.

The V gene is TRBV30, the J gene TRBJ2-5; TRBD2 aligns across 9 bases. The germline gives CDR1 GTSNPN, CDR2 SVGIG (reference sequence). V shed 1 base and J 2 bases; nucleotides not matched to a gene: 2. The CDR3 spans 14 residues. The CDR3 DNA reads TGTGCCTGGAGTGGTAGCGGGAGTCAAGAGACCCAGTACTTC. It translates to CAWSGSGSQETQYF.

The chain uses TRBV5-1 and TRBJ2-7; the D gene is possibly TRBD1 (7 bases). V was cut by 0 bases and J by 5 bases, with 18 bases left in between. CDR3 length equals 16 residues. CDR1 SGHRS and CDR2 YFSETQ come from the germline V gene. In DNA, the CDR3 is TGCGCCAGCAGCTTGGAGGCGGGGACAGTATACCACGAGCAGTACTTC. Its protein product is CASSLEAGTVYHEQYF.

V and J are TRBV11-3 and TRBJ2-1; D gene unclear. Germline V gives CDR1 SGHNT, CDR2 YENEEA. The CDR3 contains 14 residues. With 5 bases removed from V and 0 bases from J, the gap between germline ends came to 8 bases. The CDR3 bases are TGTGCCAGCAGCAAGGGCCCCTCCTACAATGAGCAGTTCTTC. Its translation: CASSKGPSYNEQFF.

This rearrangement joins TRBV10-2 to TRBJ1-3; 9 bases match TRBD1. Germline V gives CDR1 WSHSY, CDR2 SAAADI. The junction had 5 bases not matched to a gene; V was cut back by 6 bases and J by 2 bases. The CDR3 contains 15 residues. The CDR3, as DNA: TGCGCCAGCAGAACACAGGGGGCGACTGGAAACACCATATATTTT. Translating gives CASRTQGATGNTIYF.

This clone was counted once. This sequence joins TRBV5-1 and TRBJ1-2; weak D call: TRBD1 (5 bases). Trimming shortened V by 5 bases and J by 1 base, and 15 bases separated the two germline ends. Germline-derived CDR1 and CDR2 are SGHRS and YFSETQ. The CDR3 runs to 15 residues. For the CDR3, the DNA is TGCGCCAGCAGTGCAGGGCAAAATGGTAACTATGGCTACACCTTC. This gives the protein CASSAGQNGNYGYTF.

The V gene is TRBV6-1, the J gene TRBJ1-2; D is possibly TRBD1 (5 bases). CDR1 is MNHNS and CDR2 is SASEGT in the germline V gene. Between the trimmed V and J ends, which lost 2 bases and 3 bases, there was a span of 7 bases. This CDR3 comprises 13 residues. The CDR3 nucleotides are TGTGCCAGCAGTGAAACAGGCGACTATGGCTACACCTTC. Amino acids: CASSETGDYGYTF.

In DNA, the CDR3 is TGTGCCAGCAGCCAATCCGACGGGAACTATGGCTACACCTTC. Translated, it gives CASSQSDGNYGYTF. V and J are TRBV16 and TRBJ1-2; D uncertain. Per germline, CDR1 KGHSY and CDR2 FQNENV. This CDR3 is built from 14 residues. The V and J ends lost 0 bases and 2 bases respectively, with 7 bases between them.

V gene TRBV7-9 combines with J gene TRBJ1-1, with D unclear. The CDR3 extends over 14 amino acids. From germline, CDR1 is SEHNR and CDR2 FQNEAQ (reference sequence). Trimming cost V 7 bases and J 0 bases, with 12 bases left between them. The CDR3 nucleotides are TGTGCCAGCAATAAAGGGCCCATGAACACTGAAGCTTTCTTT. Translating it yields CASNKGPMNTEAFF.

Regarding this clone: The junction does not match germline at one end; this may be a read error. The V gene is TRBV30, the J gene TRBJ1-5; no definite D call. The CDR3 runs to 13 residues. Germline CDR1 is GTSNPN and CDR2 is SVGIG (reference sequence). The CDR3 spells CAWSADPNQPQHF. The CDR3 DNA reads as TGTGCCTGGAGTGCTGACCCCAATCAGCCCCAGCATTTC.

CDR3 DNA sequence: TGTGCCAGCAGTTACTCGATTTCCGGGAGTGGAAACACCATATATTTT. Translation: CASSYSISGSGNTIYF. V is TRBV6-5 and J is TRBJ1-3, with no clear D. The CDR3 contains 16 residues. Trimming left V 0 bases short and J 3 bases short, with 12 bases between. Germline-derived CDR1 and CDR2 are MNHEY and SVGAGI.

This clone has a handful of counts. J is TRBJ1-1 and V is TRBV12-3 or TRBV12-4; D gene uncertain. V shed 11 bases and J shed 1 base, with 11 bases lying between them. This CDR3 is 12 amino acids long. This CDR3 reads CAPPRQNTEAFF. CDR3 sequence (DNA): TGTGCCCCCCCAAGGCAGAACACTGAAGCTTTCTTT.

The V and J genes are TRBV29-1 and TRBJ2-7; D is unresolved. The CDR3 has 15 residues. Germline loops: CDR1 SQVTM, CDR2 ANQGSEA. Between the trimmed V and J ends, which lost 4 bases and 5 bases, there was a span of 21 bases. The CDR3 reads CSVVRFPSLRDEQYF. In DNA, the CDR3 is TGCAGCGTTGTGCGGTTCCCATCCCTTCGAGACGAGCAGTACTTC.

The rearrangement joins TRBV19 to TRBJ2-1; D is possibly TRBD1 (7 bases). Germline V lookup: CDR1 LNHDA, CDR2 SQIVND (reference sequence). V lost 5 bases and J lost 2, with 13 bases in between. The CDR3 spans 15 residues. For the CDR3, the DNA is TGTGCCAGTAGTCCGCGGGGACAGCCCTACAATGAGCAGTTCTTC. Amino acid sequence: CASSPRGQPYNEQFF.

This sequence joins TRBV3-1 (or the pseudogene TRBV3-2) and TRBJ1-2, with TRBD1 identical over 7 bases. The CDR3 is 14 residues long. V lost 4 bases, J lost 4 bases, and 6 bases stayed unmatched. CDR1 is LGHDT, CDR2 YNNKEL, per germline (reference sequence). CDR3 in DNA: TGTGCCAGCAGCCGTCAAGGACAGGTCTATGGCTACACCTTC. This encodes CASSRQGQVYGYTF.

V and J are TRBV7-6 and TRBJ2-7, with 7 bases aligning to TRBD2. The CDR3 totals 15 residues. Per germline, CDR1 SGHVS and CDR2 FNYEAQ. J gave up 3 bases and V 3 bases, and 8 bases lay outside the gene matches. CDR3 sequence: CASSFSAGDGYEQYF. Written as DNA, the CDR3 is TGTGCCAGCAGCTTTAGCGCGGGAGACGGCTACGAGCAGTACTTC.